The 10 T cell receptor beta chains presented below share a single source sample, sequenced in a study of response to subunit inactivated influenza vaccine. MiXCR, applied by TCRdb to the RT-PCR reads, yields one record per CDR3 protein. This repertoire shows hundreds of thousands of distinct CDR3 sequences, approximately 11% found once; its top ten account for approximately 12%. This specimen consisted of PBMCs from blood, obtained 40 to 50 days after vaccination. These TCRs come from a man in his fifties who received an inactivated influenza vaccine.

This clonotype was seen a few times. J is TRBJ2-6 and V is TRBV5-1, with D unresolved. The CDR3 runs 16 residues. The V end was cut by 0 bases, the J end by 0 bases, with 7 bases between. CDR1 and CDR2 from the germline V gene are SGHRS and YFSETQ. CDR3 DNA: TGCGCCAGCAGCTTGGTCAGAACCTCTGGGGCCAACGTCCTGACTTTC. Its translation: CASSLVRTSGANVLTF.

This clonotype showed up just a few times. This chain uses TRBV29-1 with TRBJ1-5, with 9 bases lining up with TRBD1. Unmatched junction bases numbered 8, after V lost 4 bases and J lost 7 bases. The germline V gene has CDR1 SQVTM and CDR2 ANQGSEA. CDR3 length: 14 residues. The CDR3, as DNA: TGCAGCGTTGGAATCGGGACAGGGAGGCAGCCCCAGCATTTT. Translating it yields CSVGIGTGRQPQHF.

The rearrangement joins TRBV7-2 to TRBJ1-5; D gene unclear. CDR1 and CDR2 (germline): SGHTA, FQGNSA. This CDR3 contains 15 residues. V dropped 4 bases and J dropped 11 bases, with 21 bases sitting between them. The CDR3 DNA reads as TGTGCCAGCAGCTCCGGGTCCCCAGTTGGAGGGTCCCAGCATTTT. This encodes CASSSGSPVGGSQHF.

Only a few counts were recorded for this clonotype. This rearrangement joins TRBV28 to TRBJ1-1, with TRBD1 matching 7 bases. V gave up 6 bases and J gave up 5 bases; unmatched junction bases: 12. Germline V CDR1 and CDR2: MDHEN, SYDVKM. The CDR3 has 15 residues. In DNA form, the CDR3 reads TGTGCCAGCAGCCCCCATACAGGGGTGGTTACTGAAGCTTTCTTT. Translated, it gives CASSPHTGVVTEAFF. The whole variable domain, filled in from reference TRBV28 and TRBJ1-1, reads DVKVTQSSRYLVKRTGEKVFLECVQDMDHENMFWYRQDPGLGLRLIYFSYDVKMKEKGDIPEGYSVSREKKERFSLILESASTNQTSMYLCASSPHTGVVTEAFFGQGTRLTVV.

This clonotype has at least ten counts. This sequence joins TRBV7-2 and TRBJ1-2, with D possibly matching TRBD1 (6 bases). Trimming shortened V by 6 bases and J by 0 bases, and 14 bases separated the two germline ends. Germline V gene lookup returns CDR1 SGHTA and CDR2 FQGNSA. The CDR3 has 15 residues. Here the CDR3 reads CASSSGGGSNYGYTF. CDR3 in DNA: TGTGCCAGCAGTTCGGGGGGCGGATCTAACTATGGCTACACCTTC.

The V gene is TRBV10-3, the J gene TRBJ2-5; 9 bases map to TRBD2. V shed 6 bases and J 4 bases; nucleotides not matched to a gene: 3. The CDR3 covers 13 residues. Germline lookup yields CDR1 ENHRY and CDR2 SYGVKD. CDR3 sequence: CAIRASGTETQYF. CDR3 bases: TGTGCCATCAGGGCTAGCGGGACAGAGACCCAGTACTTC.

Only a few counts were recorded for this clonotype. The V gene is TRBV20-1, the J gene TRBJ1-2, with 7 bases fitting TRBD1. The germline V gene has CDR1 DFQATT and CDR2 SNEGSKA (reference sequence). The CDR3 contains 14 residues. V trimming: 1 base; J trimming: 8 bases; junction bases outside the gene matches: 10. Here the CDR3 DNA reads TGCAGTGCTAGAGGGGACAGTCCCTCTAAAGGCTACACCTTC. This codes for CSARGDSPSKGYTF.

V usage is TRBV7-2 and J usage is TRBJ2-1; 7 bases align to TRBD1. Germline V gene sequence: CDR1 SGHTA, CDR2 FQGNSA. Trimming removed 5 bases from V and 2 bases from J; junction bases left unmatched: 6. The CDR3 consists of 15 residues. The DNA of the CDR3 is TGTGCCAGCAGCACAGGGACAGTTACCTACAATGAGCAGTTCTTC. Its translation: CASSTGTVTYNEQFF.

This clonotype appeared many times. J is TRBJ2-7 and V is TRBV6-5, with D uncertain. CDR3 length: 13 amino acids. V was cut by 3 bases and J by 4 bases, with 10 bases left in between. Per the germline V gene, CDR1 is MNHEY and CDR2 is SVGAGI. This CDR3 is CASSYSVGYEQYF. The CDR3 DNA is TGTGCCAGCAGTTATTCGGTGGGTTACGAGCAGTACTTC.

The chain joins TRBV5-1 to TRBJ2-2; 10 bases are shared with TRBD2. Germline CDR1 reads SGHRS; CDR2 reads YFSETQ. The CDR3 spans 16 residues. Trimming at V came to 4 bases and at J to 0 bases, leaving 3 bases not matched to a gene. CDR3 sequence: CASSQLAGTNTGELFF. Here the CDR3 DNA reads TGCGCCAGCAGCCAACTAGCGGGGACGAACACCGGGGAGCTGTTTTTT.